This is a list of T cell receptor beta chains from one sample in a study of identical twins. TCRdb ran MiXCR on the 5' RACE reads and lists one entry per CDR3 protein. The repertoire has approximately 630,000 distinct CDR3 sequences, just over 7% of them found once; the top ten carry 1.6%. The sample was also linked to a second study, of yellow fever vaccine responses in identical twins.

The specimen was PBMCs. These receptors all come from a woman between 18 and 29 years old in good health. Both conserved end residues are part of each CDR3. Each record gives: V gene, CDR3 protein.

>TRBV6-5
CASSYGIPSTDTQYF
>TRBV25-1
CASSELSSEGAKNIQYF
>TRBV7-9
CATHFVAGGPNEQFF
>TRBV5-1
CASSLSAGSSYNEQFF
>TRBV12-3/TRBV12-4
CASSWTVFETQYF
>TRBV10-2
CASSFGNNEAFF
>TRBV10-3
CATGLEGSPYEQYF
>TRBV12-3/TRBV12-4
CASKWGTGGREQFF
>TRBV29-1
CSVGTGDEKLFF
>TRBV28
CASSLWGPADMNTEAFF
>TRBV7-9
CASSFGPQIPGELFF
>TRBV5-6
CASSTRTGVGNEQFF
>TRBV7-9
CASSLATGVDEQFF
>TRBV6-2/TRBV6-3
CASRPQGRAVELFF
>TRBV5-1
CASSLSRNGINEQFF
>TRBV7-6
CASSLGGSEKLFF
>TRBV9
CASSVAPDIWDTNEQFF
>TRBV12-3/TRBV12-4
CASRQLAGAETQYF
>TRBV12-3/TRBV12-4
CASNLSPGRTKNTGELFF
>TRBV15
CATSRDDREGSYEQYF
>TRBV7-9
CASSIASGSRYNEQFF
>TRBV5-1
CASSLLKEQFF
>TRBV29-1
CSVGQSQETQYF
>TRBV20-1
CCARPSGAQNTGELFF
>TRBV12-3/TRBV12-4
CASSSTSDEQYF
>TRBV29-1
CSDRQGSETQYF
>TRBV29-1
CSAKLTSGSVSHNEQFF
>TRBV20-1
CSAPGSDQPQHF
>TRBV12-3/TRBV12-4
CASSWTAFKVHDGYTF
>TRBV12-3/TRBV12-4
CASSLLRGNQPQHF
>TRBV6-1
CASRPRTSSVETQYF
>TRBV7-2
CASSLASADTQYF
>TRBV20-1
CSARASGTLTGELFF
>TRBV7-9
CASSLSRGLYQETQYF
>TRBV7-2
CASSPMGGNEQFF
>TRBV6-1
CASSGRGLALIGETQYF
>TRBV20-1
CSARDLSSKGNIQYF
>TRBV10-3
CAIRTGTRTDTQYF
>TRBV7-9
CASSLAQGMNTEAFF
>TRBV20-1
CSAWVSSMFADTQYF
>TRBV19
CASWGQDYGYTF
>TRBV20-1
CSARRGSYTDTQYF
>TRBV28
CASNSLWLAENNEQFF
>TRBV7-6
CASSLSMEFASGSWNEQFF
>TRBV6-6
CASSPTRDEKLFF
>TRBV6-5
CASSYSMPRGPQMNTEAFF
>TRBV20-1
CSARVWGGYEQYF
>TRBV12-3/TRBV12-4
CASSLMGIQPQHF
>TRBV4-1
CASSQDSSGRAYEQYF
>TRBV29-1
CSAGTSDDTGELFF
>TRBV24-1
CATSDSHTDREEFRETQYF
>TRBV5-1
CASSPRTVRDYGYTF
>TRBV12-3/TRBV12-4
CASSFRRINEKLFF
>TRBV5-1
CASSLARGGEKLFF
>TRBV21-1
CASSKGQAGGPDTQYF
>TRBV25-1
CASSERRDSPLHF
>TRBV20-1
CSAPIAGEGNEQFF
>TRBV2
CAKGGQGNQPQHF
>TRBV7-9
CASSLLGSSTDTQYF
>TRBV20-1
CSALDTYEQYF